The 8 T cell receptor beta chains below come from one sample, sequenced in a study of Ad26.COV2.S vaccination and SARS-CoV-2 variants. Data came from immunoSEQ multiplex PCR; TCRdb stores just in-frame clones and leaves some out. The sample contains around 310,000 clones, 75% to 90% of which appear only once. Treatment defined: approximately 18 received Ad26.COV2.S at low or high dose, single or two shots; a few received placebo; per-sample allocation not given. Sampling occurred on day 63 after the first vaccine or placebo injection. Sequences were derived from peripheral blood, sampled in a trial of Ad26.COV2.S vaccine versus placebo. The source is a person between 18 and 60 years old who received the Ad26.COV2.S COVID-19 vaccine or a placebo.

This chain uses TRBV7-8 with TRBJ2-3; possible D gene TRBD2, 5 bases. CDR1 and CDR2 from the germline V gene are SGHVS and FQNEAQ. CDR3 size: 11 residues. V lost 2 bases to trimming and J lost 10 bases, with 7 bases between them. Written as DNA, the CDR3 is TGTGCCAGCAGCTTAATGGGAGCGCAGTATTTT. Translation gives CASSLMGAQYF.

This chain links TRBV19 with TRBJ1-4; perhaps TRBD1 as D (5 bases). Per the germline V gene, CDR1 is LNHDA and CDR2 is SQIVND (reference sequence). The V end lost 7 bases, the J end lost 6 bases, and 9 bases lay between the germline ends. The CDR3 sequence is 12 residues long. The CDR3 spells CASNPGDEKLFF. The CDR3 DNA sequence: TGTGCCAGTAACCCGGGGGATGAAAAACTGTTTTTT.

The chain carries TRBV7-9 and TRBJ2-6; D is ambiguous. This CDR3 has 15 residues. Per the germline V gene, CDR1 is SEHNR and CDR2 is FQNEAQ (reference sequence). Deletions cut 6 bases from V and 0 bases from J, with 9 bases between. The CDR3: CASRARSSGANVLTF. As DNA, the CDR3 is TGTGCCAGCAGGGCCAGGTCCTCTGGGGCCAACGTCCTGACTTTC.

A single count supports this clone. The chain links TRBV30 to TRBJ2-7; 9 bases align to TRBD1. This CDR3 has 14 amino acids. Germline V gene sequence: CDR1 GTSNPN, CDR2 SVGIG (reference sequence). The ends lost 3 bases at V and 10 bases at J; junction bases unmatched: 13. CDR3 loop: CAWSPGTGSYYQYV. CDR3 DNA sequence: TGTGCCTGGAGCCCCGGGACAGGGAGCTACTATCAGTACGTC.

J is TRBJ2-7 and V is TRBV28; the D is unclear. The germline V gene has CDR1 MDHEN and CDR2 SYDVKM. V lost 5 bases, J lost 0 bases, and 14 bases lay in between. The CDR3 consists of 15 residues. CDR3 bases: TGTGCCAGCAGTGACTTCGGGCCGAGCTCCTACGAGCAGTACGTC. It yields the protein CASSDFGPSSYEQYV.

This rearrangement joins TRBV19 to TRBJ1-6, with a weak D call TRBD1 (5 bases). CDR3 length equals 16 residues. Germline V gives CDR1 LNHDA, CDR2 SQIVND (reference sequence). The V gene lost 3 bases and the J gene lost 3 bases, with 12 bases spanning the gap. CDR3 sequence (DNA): TGTGCCAGTAGTATGCGACAGACTCTCTATAATTCACCCCTCCACTTT. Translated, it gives CASSMRQTLYNSPLHF.

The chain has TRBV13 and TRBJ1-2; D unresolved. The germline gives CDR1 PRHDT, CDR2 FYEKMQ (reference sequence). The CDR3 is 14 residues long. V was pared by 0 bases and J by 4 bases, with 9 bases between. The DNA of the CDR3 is TGTGCCAGCAGCTTAGGGCAGGTCGCCTATGGCTACACCTTC. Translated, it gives CASSLGQVAYGYTF.

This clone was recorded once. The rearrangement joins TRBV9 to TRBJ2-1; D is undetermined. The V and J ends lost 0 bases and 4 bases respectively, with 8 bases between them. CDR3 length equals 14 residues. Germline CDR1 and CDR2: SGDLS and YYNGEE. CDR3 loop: CASSVVSGYNEQFF. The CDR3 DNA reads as TGTGCCAGCAGCGTAGTCAGTGGTTACAATGAGCAGTTCTTC.